These 9 T cell receptor beta chains were sequenced from one sample in a study of cytomegalovirus exposure and HLA in healthy donors. Both 60 Vbeta primers and 13 Jbeta primers went into the PCR. Some clones are missing from TCRdb's copy, which holds only in-frame ones; the method was immunoSEQ multiplex PCR. The sample has about 160,000 clones, 79% seen once; the top ten hold about 5.9%. The specimen was PBMCs. These receptors came from a man aged 45-65 years in good health and CMV-seropositive.

The V and J genes are TRBV10-1 and TRBJ2-1; the match to TRBD1 covers 10 bases. The CDR3 consists of 13 residues. CDR1 WNHNN and CDR2 SYGVQD come from the germline V gene (reference sequence). V gave up 4 bases and J gave up 6 bases; unmatched junction bases: 0. CDR3: CASSGDRGNEQFF. The CDR3 DNA reads TGCGCCAGCAGTGGGGACAGGGGCAATGAGCAGTTCTTC.

As regards this clone: Other DNA sequences in this specimen translate into the identical CDR3. In DNA, the CDR3 is TGTGCCAGCAGTTTATGGGGGGGGACCTACGAGCAGTACTTC. As protein: CASSLWGGTYEQYF. The chain links TRBV28 to TRBJ2-7; TRBD2 matches 7 bases. J lost 2 bases, V lost 0 bases, and 1 base had no gene match. The CDR3 spans 14 residues. Germline CDR1 is MDHEN and CDR2 is SYDVKM.

The J gene is TRBJ1-4, the V gene TRBV19, with TRBD1 matching over 7 bases. The CDR3 sequence is 15 residues long. Per germline, CDR1 LNHDA and CDR2 SQIVND (reference sequence). V lost 9 bases to trimming and J lost 2 bases; unmatched junction nucleotides: 9. The CDR3: CASTPYRGTNEKLFF. The CDR3 nucleotides read TGTGCCAGCACACCATACAGGGGTACTAATGAAAAACTGTTTTTT.

The chain links TRBV9 to TRBJ2-1; 12 bases are shared with TRBD2. Germline trimming cut 0 bases from V and 7 bases from J; bases unmatched to any gene: 5. Germline V gives CDR1 SGDLS, CDR2 YYNGEE. The CDR3 is 16 residues long. The CDR3 bases are TGTGCCAGCAGCGTAGGCGGACTAGCGGGAATAAATGAGCAGTTCTTC. Its translation is CASSVGGLAGINEQFF.

This clone was detected once. V gene TRBV6-1 combines with J gene TRBJ1-5; 9 bases line up with TRBD1. With V trimmed by 5 bases and J by 4 bases, 3 bases remained unmatched. Germline V CDR1 and CDR2: MNHNS, SASEGT. The CDR3 loop spans 14 amino acids. The CDR3 spells CASSRDRENQPQHF. CDR3 DNA sequence: TGTGCCAGCAGTAGGGACAGGGAAAATCAGCCCCAGCATTTT.

V and J are TRBV30 and TRBJ2-7; 7 bases agree with TRBD2. Trimming took 4 bases from V and 8 from J; bases not matched to a gene: 11. Germline lookup yields CDR1 GTSNPN and CDR2 SVGIG (reference sequence). This CDR3 spans 13 amino acids. CDR3 loop: CAWNRGGDTKQYF. The CDR3 region has the DNA TGTGCCTGGAATCGGGGAGGGGATACGAAGCAGTACTTC.

This chain connects TRBV2 to TRBJ2-3, with 11 nucleotides matching TRBD1. The V gene end was trimmed by 7 bases and the J gene end by 2 bases; junction bases not matched to a gene: 5. This CDR3 spans 15 amino acids. The V gene's germline CDR1 is SNHLY and CDR2 FYNNEI. In DNA form, the CDR3 reads TGTGCCAGCATAAGGACAGGGGGCCCCACAGATACGCAGTATTTT. Its translation is CASIRTGGPTDTQYF. Filled out from reference TRBV2 and TRBJ2-3, the complete variable domain reads EPEVTQTPSHQVTQMGQEVILRCVPISNHLYFYWYRQILGQKVEFLVSFYNNEISEKSEIFDDQFSVERPDGSNFTLKIRSTKLEDSAMYFCASIRTGGPTDTQYFGPGTRLTVL.

CDR3 in DNA: TGTGCCAGCAGTGAAGCCCTCGGGGGAGGAGCGGGAGATGGGTACGAGCAGTACTTC. Protein sequence: CASSEALGGGAGDGYEQYF. V gene TRBV6-1 combines with J gene TRBJ2-7, with TRBD2 matching 8 bases. This CDR3 comprises 19 residues. The germline CDR1 and CDR2 sequences are MNHNS and SASEGT. Trimming removed 0 bases from V and 4 bases from J; junction bases left unmatched: 17.

Only a few counts were recorded for this clone. The rearrangement links TRBV18 to TRBJ2-7; 7 nucleotides match TRBD1. Germline assignment: CDR1 KGHSH and CDR2 LQKENI. V dropped 2 bases and J dropped 4; count of bases not matched to a gene: 8. The CDR3 runs 15 residues. CDR3 nucleotide sequence: TGTGCCAGCTCACCAAGGTCGACAGGGTCTTACGAGCAGTACTTC. Translating gives CASSPRSTGSYEQYF.